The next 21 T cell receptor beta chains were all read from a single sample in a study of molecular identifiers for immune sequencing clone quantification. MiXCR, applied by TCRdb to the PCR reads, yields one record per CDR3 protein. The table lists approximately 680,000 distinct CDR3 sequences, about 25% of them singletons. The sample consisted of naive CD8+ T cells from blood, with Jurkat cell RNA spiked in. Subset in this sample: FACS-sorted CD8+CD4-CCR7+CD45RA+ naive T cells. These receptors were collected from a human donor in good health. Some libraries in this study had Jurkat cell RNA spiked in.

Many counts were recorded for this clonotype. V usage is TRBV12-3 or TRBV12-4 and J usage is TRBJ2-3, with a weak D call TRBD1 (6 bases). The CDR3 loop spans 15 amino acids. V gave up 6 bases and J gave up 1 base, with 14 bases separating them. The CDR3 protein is CASSHRVVGTDTQYF. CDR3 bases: TGTGCCAGCAGCCACAGGGTTGTAGGCACAGATACGCAGTATTTT.

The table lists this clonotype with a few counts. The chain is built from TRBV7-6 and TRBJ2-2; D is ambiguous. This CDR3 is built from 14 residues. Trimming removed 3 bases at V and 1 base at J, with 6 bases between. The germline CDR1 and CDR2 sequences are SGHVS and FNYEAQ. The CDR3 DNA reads TGTGCCAGCAGCTTCGAACGGAACACCGGGGAGCTGTTTTTT. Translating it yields CASSFERNTGELFF.

CDR3 nucleotide sequence: TGCGCCAGCAGCCAGATGGGGACAGGCCATAATGAAAAACTGTTTTTT. It encodes CASSQMGTGHNEKLFF. The V gene is TRBV4-3, the J gene TRBJ1-4, with 8 positions matching TRBD1. The CDR3 has 16 amino acids. The V segment lost 3 bases and the J segment 4 bases; nucleotides outside the gene matches: 7. Germline values: CDR1 LGHNA, CDR2 YSLEER.

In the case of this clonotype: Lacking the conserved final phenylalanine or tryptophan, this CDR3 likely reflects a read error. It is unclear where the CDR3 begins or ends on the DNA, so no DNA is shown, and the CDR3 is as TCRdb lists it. CDR3 amino acids: CASSQLSATTLIDTQYS. V is TRBV4-2 and J is TRBJ2-3. The length of the CDR3 is 17 amino acids, counting both ends. Germline lookup yields CDR1 LGHNA and CDR2 YNFKEQ.

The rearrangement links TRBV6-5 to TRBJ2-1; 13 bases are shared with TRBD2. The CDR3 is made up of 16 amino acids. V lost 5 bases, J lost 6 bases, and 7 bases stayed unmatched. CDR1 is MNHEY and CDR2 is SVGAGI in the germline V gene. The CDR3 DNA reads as TGTGCCAGCAGTCCGGAGGGACTAGCGGGGTTCAATGAGCAGTTCTTC. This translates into CASSPEGLAGFNEQFF.

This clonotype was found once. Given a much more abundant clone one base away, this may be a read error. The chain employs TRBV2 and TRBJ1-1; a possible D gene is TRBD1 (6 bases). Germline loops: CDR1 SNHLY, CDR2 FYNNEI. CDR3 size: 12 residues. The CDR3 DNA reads TGTGCCAGCCATACAGGGTCCACTGCAGCTTTCTTT. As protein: CASHTGSTAAFF.

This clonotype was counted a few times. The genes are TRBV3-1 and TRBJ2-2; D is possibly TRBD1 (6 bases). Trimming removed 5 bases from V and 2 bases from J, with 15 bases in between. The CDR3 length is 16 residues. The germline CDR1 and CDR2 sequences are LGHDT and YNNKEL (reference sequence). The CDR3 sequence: CASSTRNRVNTGELFF. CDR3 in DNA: TGTGCCAGCAGCACGAGAAACAGGGTTAACACCGGGGAGCTGTTTTTT.

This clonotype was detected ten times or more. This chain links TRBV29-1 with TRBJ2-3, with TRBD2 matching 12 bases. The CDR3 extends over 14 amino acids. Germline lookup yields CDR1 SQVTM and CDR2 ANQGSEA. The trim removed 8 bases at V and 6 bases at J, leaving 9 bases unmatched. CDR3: CSTLGLAGSDTQYF. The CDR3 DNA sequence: TGCAGCACCCTAGGACTAGCGGGGTCGGATACGCAGTATTTT.

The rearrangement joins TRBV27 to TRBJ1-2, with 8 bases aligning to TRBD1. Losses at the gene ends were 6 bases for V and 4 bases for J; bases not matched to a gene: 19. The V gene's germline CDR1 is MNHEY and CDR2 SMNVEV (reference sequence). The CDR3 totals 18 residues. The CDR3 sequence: CASRTFIGQGAWVYGYTF. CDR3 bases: TGTGCCAGCAGGACCTTTATAGGGCAGGGGGCTTGGGTCTATGGCTACACCTTC.

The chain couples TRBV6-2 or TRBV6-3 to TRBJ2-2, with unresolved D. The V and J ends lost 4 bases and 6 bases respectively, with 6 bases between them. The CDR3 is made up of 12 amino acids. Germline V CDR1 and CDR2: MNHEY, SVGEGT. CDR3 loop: CASSFHPGELFF. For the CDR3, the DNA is TGTGCCAGCAGTTTCCACCCCGGGGAGCTGTTTTTT.

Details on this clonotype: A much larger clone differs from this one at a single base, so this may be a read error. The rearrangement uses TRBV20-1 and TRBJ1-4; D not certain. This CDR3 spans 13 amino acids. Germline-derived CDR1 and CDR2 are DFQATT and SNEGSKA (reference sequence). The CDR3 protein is CSARETPYERLFF. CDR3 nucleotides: TGCAGTGCTAGAGAGACACCTTATGAAAGACTGTTTTTT.

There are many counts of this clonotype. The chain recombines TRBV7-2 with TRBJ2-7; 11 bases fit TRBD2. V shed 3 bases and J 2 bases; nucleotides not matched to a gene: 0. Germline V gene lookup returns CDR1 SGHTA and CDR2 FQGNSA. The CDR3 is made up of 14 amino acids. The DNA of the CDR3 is TGTGCCAGCAGCTTTAGCGGGGGGGCCTACGAGCAGTACTTC. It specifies CASSFSGGAYEQYF. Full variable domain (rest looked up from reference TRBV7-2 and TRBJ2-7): GAGVSQSPSNKVTEKGKDVELRCDPISGHTALYWYRQSLGQGLEFLIYFQGNSAPDKSGLPSDRFSAERTGGSVSTLTIQRTQQEDSAVYLCASSFSGGAYEQYFGPGTRLTVT.

For the CDR3, the DNA is TGTGCCAGCAGCCGCCCGGGAGCGAGCACGCAGTATTTT. It is translated as CASSRPGASTQYF. This chain joins TRBV7-9 and TRBJ2-3; D may be TRBD2 (6 bases). Trimming removed 5 bases at V and 9 bases at J, with 15 bases between. The germline CDR1 and CDR2 sequences are SEHNR and FQNEAQ (reference sequence). This CDR3 has 13 amino acids.

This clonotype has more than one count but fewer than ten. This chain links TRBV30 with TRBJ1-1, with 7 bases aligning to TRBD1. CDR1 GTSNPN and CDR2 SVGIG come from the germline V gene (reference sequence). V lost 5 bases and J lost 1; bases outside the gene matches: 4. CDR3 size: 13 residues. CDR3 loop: CAWEGTENTEAFF. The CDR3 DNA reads TGTGCCTGGGAAGGGACAGAGAACACTGAAGCTTTCTTT.

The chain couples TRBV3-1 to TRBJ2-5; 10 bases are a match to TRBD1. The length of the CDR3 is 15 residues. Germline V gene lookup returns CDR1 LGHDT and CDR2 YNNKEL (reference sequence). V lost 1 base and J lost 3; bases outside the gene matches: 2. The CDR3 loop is CASSQVTGGEETQYF. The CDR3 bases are TGTGCCAGCAGCCAAGTGACAGGGGGCGAAGAGACCCAGTACTTC.

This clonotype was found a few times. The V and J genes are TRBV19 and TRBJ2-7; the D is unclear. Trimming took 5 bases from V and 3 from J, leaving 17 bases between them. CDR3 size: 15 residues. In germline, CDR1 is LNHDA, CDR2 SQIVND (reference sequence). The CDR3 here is CASSASISVGYEQYF. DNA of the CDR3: TGTGCCAGTAGTGCCTCGATTTCGGTGGGCTACGAGCAGTACTTC.

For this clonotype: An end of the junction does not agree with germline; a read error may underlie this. CDR3 sequence: CASSLYSAETSYERYF. Here the CDR3 DNA reads TGTGCCAGCAGTTTATATTCCGCGGAGACCTCCTACGAGCGGTACTTC. This chain links TRBV28 with TRBJ2-7; D unclear. This CDR3 has 16 residues. Germline CDR1 reads MDHEN; CDR2 reads SYDVKM.

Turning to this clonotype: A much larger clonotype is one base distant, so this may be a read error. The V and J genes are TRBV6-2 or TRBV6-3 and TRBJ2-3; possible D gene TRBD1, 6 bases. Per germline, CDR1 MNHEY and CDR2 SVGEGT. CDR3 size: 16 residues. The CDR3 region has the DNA TGTGCCTGCAGTTACGGACAGTTGACGAGCACAGATACGCAGTATTTT. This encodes CACSYGQLTSTDTQYF.

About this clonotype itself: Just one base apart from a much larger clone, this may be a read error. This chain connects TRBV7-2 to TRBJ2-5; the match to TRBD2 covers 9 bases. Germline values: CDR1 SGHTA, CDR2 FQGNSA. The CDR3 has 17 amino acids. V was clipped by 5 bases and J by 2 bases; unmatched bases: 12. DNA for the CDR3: TGTGCCAGCAGCGGATGGGAGCGGGGGGATGGACAAGAGACCCAGTACTTC. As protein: CASSGWERGDGQETQYF.

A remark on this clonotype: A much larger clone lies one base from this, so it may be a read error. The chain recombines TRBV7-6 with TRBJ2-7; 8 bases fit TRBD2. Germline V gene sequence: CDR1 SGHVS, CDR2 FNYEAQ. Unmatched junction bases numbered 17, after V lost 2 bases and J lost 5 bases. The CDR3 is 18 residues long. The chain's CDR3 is CASSLTGYQSGGANEQYF. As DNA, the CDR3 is TGTGCCAGCAGCTTAACAGGATATCAAAGCGGGGGAGCCAACGAGCAGTACTTC.

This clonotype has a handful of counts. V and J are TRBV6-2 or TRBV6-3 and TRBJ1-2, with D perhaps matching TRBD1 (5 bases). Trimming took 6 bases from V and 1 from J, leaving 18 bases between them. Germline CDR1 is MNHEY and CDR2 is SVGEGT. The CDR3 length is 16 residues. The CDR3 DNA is TGTGCCAGCAGGACTCTAGACAGCCGATTTAACTATGGCTACACCTTC. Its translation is CASRTLDSRFNYGYTF.